This TCR beta chain was recorded in a study of blood T cells in healthy people across ages. Together with a sample-barcoded 5' primer, a J-beta primer mix was included in a second PCR lasting roughly 6 to 12 cycles. Every cDNA was tagged by a template-switch adaptor with 12 random nucleotides. Each single sample gave us at least 2.5 million CDR3-containing paired-end reads. A single record per CDR3 protein comes from TCRdb applying MiXCR to the 5' RACE reads. The table shows roughly 500,000 distinct CDR3 sequences, with less than 25% occurring only once. Ten or more counts support this clonotype. The germline CDR1 and CDR2 sequences are SGDLS and YYNGEE. V lost 5 bases to trimming and J lost 4 bases; unmatched junction nucleotides: 1. The CDR3 runs 14 residues. The same specimen was also included in a second study, on T cells of mothers and their children. That work adds: Over five children, together with their three healthy Caucasian mothers, made up the donors.

This receptor was taken from a boy aged 5 to 17 in good health. V gene TRBV9 combines with J gene TRBJ2-1, with 12 nucleotides matching TRBD2. The sample comprised blood. The CDR3 reads CASSGTSGYNEQFF. The CDR3, as DNA: TGTGCCAGCAGTGGGACTAGCGGGTACAATGAGCAGTTCTTC.